A selection of T cell receptor beta chains follows, all from one sample in a study of identical twins. TCRdb re-analysed the 5' RACE reads in MiXCR, keeping a single row per CDR3 protein. The data hold more than 600,000 distinct CDR3 sequences, with 15% to 20% observed a single time. Another study also made use of these data, one on T cells expressing NK-cell markers.

Sequences were obtained from PBMCs. The receptors here all came from a woman aged 18-29 years in good health. CDR3s include the opening cysteine and the closing phenylalanine or tryptophan. A D gene is named only where the DNA matches it firmly. The size of a clone is reported for some rows only, either as once, few or many, or as a class for expanded clones.

d_gene	abundance	v_gene	j_gene	CDR3aa	CDR3nt
NA	few	TRBV12-3/TRBV12-4	TRBJ1-2	CASSLAPFKGYTF	TGTGCCAGCAGTTTGGCGCCCTTTAAAGGCTACACCTTC
TRBD1	few	TRBV7-9	TRBJ1-6	CASSTGQGSYNSPLHF	TGTGCCAGCAGCACCGGACAGGGGAGTTATAATTCACCCCTCCACTTT
TRBD2	NA	TRBV19	TRBJ2-3	CASKDGTSGTDTQYF	TGTGCCAGTAAGGATGGGACTAGCGGCACAGATACGCAGTATTTT
NA	NA	TRBV20-1	TRBJ1-6	CSARDPLGNSPLHF	TGCAGTGCTAGAGACCCGCTGGGAAATTCACCCCTCCACTTT
TRBD1	few	TRBV20-1	TRBJ1-1	CSARDAPRTGAGTEAFF	TGCAGTGCTAGAGATGCCCCGCGGACAGGGGCCGGCACTGAAGCTTTCTTT
TRBD1	NA	TRBV3-1	TRBJ2-1	CASSQRTGEQFF	TGTGCCAGCAGCCAGAGGACAGGGGAGCAGTTCTTC
NA	few	TRBV20-1	TRBJ1-1	CSARDLGRGGNTEAFF	TGCAGTGCTAGAGATCTGGGCCGGGGCGGAAACACTGAAGCTTTCTTT
NA	few	TRBV29-1	TRBJ2-1	CSVEGDSDQSYNEQFF	TGCAGCGTTGAGGGGGACTCGGACCAGTCCTACAATGAGCAGTTCTTC
TRBD1	NA	TRBV10-3	TRBJ1-2	CAISESGGDRSYGYTF	TGTGCCATCAGTGAGTCGGGAGGGGACAGGAGCTATGGCTACACCTTC
NA	NA	TRBV20-1	TRBJ2-1	CSAAGIGTYNEQFF	TGCAGTGCTGCTGGAATCGGGACCTACAATGAGCAGTTCTTC
TRBD2	few	TRBV7-9	TRBJ2-1	CASSVHSGGASNEQFF	TGTGCCAGCAGCGTCCATAGCGGGGGGGCCTCCAATGAGCAGTTCTTC
TRBD1	NA	TRBV6-2/TRBV6-3	TRBJ2-5	CASSGGTGQGTKTQYF	TGTGCCAGCAGTGGCGGAACGGGACAGGGGACGAAAACCCAGTACTTC
TRBD1	few	TRBV20-1	TRBJ2-6	CSAKTGTSGANVLTF	TGCAGTGCCAAGACAGGGACATCCGGGGCCAACGTCCTGACTTTC
TRBD1	few	TRBV12-3/TRBV12-4	TRBJ2-7	CASSRGGQLWDEQYF	TGTGCCAGCAGCCGAGGGGGCCAGCTATGGGACGAGCAGTACTTC
TRBD1	many	TRBV12-3/TRBV12-4	TRBJ2-3	CASSRGTGKVADTQYF	TGTGCCAGCAGTCGAGGGACAGGGAAGGTGGCAGATACGCAGTATTTT
NA	NA	TRBV2	TRBJ2-7	CASSVTTGSSYEQYF	TGTGCCAGCAGTGTAACGACTGGAAGCTCCTACGAGCAGTACTTC
NA	many	TRBV5-1	TRBJ1-1	CASSRTLGLMNTEAFF	TGCGCCAGCAGCCGGACCTTGGGCCTCATGAACACTGAAGCTTTCTTT
NA	many	TRBV3-1	TRBJ2-1	CASSPLAPTTYNEQFF	TGTGCCAGCAGCCCGTTAGCGCCTACCACCTACAATGAGCAGTTCTTC
NA	NA	TRBV20-1	TRBJ2-1	CSAPRARWGNEQFF	TGCAGTGCCCCCCGAGCCCGTTGGGGCAATGAGCAGTTCTTC
NA	NA	TRBV6-1	TRBJ2-1	CASSPDSFRNEQFF	TGTGCCAGCAGTCCCGACAGCTTTCGAAATGAGCAGTTCTTC
NA	NA	TRBV27	TRBJ1-1	CASSIKTGTGGFGEAFF	TGTGCCAGCAGCATTAAGACCGGGACCGGGGGGTTCGGTGAAGCTTTCTTT
TRBD1	NA	TRBV19	TRBJ2-7	CASTAGTGGYEQYF	TGTGCCAGTACCGCCGGGACAGGGGGATACGAGCAGTACTTC
TRBD1	few	TRBV6-5	TRBJ1-2	CATGQAIYGYTF	TGTGCCACGGGACAGGCAATCTATGGCTACACCTTC
NA	NA	TRBV3-1	TRBJ2-7	CASSQGWLEQYF	TGTGCCAGCAGCCAAGGATGGCTCGAGCAGTACTTC
NA	NA	TRBV11-2	TRBJ1-4	CASSSQFTNEKLFF	TGTGCCAGCAGCTCACAGTTCACTAATGAAAAACTGTTTTTT
NA	NA	TRBV27	TRBJ2-4	CASNSGVGNKNIQYF	TGTGCCAGCAACTCGGGGGTAGGAAACAAAAACATTCAGTACTTC
NA	NA	TRBV4-1	TRBJ2-7	CASSRRAINRDRGYEQYF	TGCGCCAGCAGCCGTCGAGCAATAAACAGGGACCGGGGGTACGAGCAGTACTTC